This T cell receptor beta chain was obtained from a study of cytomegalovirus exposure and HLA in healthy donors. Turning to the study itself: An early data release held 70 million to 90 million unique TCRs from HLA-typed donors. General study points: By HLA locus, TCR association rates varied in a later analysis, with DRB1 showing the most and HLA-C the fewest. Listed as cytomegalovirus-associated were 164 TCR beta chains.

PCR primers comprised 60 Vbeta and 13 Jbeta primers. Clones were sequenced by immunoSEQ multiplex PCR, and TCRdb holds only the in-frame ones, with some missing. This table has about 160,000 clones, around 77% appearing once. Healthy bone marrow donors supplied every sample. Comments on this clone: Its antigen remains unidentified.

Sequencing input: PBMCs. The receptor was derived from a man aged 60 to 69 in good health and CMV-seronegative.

The CDR3 reads CASTSGLAGEEQYF. CDR3 nucleotide sequence: TGTGCCAGCACCTCGGGACTAGCGGGTGAGGAGCAGTACTTC. The rearrangement joins TRBV7-9 to TRBJ2-7; 12 bases map to TRBD2. The CDR3 covers 14 residues. Germline assignment: CDR1 SEHNR and CDR2 FQNEAQ (reference sequence). J was trimmed by 7 bases and V by 7 bases; bases with no gene match: 8.